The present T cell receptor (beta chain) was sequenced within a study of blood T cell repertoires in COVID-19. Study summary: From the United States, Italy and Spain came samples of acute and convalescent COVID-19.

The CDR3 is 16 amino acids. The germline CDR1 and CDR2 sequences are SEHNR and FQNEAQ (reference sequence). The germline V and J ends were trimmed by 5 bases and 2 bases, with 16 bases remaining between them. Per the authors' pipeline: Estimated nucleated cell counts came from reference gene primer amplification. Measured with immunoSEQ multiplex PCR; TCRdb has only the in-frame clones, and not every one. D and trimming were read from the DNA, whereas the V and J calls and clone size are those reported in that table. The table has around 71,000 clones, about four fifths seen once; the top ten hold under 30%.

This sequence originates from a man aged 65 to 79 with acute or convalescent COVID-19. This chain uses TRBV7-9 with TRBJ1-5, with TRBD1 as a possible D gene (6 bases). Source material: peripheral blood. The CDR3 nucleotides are TGTGCCAGCAGCCTCTCGGGGGGCGTCGGCAATCAGCCCCAGCATTTT. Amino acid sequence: CASSLSGGVGNQPQHF. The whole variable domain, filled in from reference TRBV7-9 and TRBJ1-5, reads DTGVSQNPRHKITKRGQNVTFRCDPISEHNRLYWYRQTLGQGPEFLTYFQNEAQLEKSRLLSDRFSAERPKGSFSTLEIQRTEQGDSAMYLCASSLSGGVGNQPQHFGDGTRLSIL.